One and the same sample provided the 26 T cell receptor beta chains below, sequenced in a study of T cell responses to AZD1222 COVID-19 vaccine. Sequencing used immunoSEQ multiplex PCR; TCRdb keeps in-frame clones, though not all of them. The table has 73,000 or so clones, around 88% seen once. The sample consisted of peripheral blood, taken on day 0 of AZD1222 vaccination. The receptors come from an adult in good health.

The chain combines TRBV5-6 with TRBJ1-6; D gene ambiguous. Per the germline V gene, CDR1 is SGHDT and CDR2 is YYEEEE. The ends were cut back, 1 base at V and 8 bases at J, with 13 bases in the middle. The CDR3 covers 15 residues. The CDR3 coding sequence is TGTGCCAGCAGCTTGAACCGCCAGGCTTATTCACCCCTCCACTTT. Its translation: CASSLNRQAYSPLHF.

In DNA form, the CDR3 reads TGTGCCTGGAGTTTCCCGACTAGCGAGTACCAAGAGACCCAGTACTTC. It encodes CAWSFPTSEYQETQYF. The chain couples TRBV30 to TRBJ2-5; 8 bases align to TRBD2. CDR1 and CDR2 (germline): GTSNPN, SVGIG (reference sequence). The CDR3 loop spans 16 amino acids. The V and J ends lost 2 bases and 0 bases, in that order; junction bases with no gene match: 8.

The chain recombines TRBV10-3 with TRBJ2-1; D remains unclear. Germline V CDR1 and CDR2: ENHRY, SYGVKD. Trimming stripped 4 bases from V and 6 bases from J, with 25 bases between. There are 18 residues in the CDR3. The CDR3 nucleotides are TGTGCCATCAGTGTGGTTGTGAGTGTACAGCGAACGTCCAATGAGCAGTTCTTC. The encoded protein is CAISVVVSVQRTSNEQFF.

This clone was detected only a few times. The CDR3 bases are TGCGCCAGCAGGGCGGGGCGGTATAACAATTCACCCCTCCACTTT. Its protein product is CASRAGRYNNSPLHF. The gene calls are TRBV10-1 and TRBJ1-6; D perhaps matches TRBD1 (5 bases). Germline CDR1 WNHNN, CDR2 SYGVQD (reference sequence). This CDR3 spans 15 amino acids. The V and J ends lost 6 bases and 7 bases respectively, with 16 bases between them.

There are a few counts of this clone. The chain recombines TRBV3-1 (or the pseudogene TRBV3-2) with TRBJ2-1; no reliable D call. The V end lost 0 bases, the J end lost 9 bases, and 9 bases lay between the germline ends. Germline V gives CDR1 LGHDT, CDR2 YNNKEL (reference sequence). The CDR3 has 13 amino acids. The DNA for the CDR3 is TGTGCCAGCAGCCAAGAAGGGTGGGGTGAGCAGTTCTTC. This gives the protein CASSQEGWGEQFF.

This clone turned up a few times. This sequence joins TRBV3-1 (or the pseudogene TRBV3-2) and TRBJ2-2; 9 positions agree with TRBD1. The trim removed 4 bases at V and 6 bases at J, leaving 12 bases unmatched. CDR3 size: 17 residues. CDR1 and CDR2 from the germline V gene are LGHDT and YNNKEL (reference sequence). CDR3 region: CASSPLTGGGYAGELFF. The CDR3 DNA reads as TGTGCCAGCAGCCCCTTAACAGGGGGCGGGTATGCCGGGGAGCTGTTTTTT.

This chain connects TRBV28 to TRBJ1-5; 11 bases line up with TRBD1. Unmatched junction bases numbered 13, after V lost 6 bases and J lost 6 bases. The CDR3 length is 17 residues. Germline V lookup: CDR1 MDHEN, CDR2 SYDVKM. This CDR3 is CASRPPGQGATGQPQHF. The DNA for the CDR3 is TGTGCCAGCAGACCTCCCGGACAGGGGGCGACGGGTCAGCCCCAGCATTTT.

This chain connects TRBV19 to TRBJ2-5; 11 positions agree with TRBD2. Germline loops: CDR1 LNHDA, CDR2 SQIVND (reference sequence). The length of the CDR3 is 16 residues. With V trimmed by 2 bases and J by 3 bases, 5 bases remained unmatched. The CDR3 here is CASSISGLAGKETQYF. CDR3 nucleotide sequence: TGTGCCAGTAGTATAAGCGGACTAGCGGGTAAAGAGACCCAGTACTTC.

This chain links TRBV24-1 with TRBJ1-1; the match to TRBD1 covers 11 bases. The CDR3 consists of 16 residues. Germline V gene data show CDR1 as KGHDR and CDR2 as SFDVKD. V was pared by 8 bases and J by 1 base, with 8 bases of the junction left unmatched. The CDR3 nucleotides are TGTGCCACCAAGGGACAGGGGGTATCCCAGAACACTGAAGCTTTCTTT. This gives the protein CATKGQGVSQNTEAFF.

This clone appeared once. This chain joins TRBV23-1 and TRBJ1-5; no clear D gene. TRBV23-1 has ORF status, its function being uncertain. The CDR3 is 16 amino acids. The V end was cut by 0 bases, the J end by 0 bases, with 9 bases between. DNA for the CDR3: TGCGCCAGCAGTCAATCTGGCGGGTGTAGCAATCAGCCCCAGCATTTT. Amino acids: CASSQSGGCSNQPQHF.

The chain links TRBV7-3 to TRBJ2-1; 9 bases map to TRBD2. This CDR3 comprises 15 residues. CDR1 is SGHTA, CDR2 FQGTGA, per germline. V shed 5 bases, J shed 3 bases, and the junction held 5 bases outside the gene matches. Here the CDR3 reads CASSTGLAFYNEQFF. CDR3 nucleotide sequence: TGTGCCAGCAGCACCGGACTAGCGTTCTACAATGAGCAGTTCTTC. The full variable domain, completed using reference TRBV7-3 and TRBJ2-1, is GAGVSQTPSNKVTEKGKYVELRCDPISGHTALYWYRQSLGQGPEFLIYFQGTGAADDSGLPNDRFFAVRPEGSVSTLKIQRTERGDSAVYLCASSTGLAFYNEQFFGPGTRLTVL.

The CDR3 sequence is CAGRGYTF. In DNA, the CDR3 is TGTGCCGGACGAGGCTACACCTTC. The chain employs TRBV2 and TRBJ1-2; D gene unclear. This CDR3 spans 8 amino acids. Trimming stripped 11 bases from V and 8 bases from J, with 6 bases between. Germline V gene lookup returns CDR1 SNHLY and CDR2 FYNNEI.

This chain's CDR3 is CASSQTPGTGYSGNTIYF. The CDR3 DNA reads as TGTGCCAGCAGCCAGACCCCCGGGACAGGGTACTCTGGAAACACCATATATTTT. The chain has TRBV9 and TRBJ1-3; 9 bases agree with TRBD1. This CDR3 comprises 18 residues. After removal of 4 bases from V and 0 bases from J, the junction contained 11 bases not matched to a gene. CDR1 and CDR2 from the germline V gene are SGDLS and YYNGEE.

The V gene is TRBV19, the J gene TRBJ1-1; perhaps TRBD1 as D (5 bases). This CDR3 is 13 amino acids long. V was shortened by 3 bases and J by 4 bases, with 9 bases between the two germline ends. CDR1 LNHDA and CDR2 SQIVND come from the germline V gene (reference sequence). CDR3 loop: CASSMWGGTEAFF. In DNA, the CDR3 is TGTGCCAGTAGTATGTGGGGGGGCACTGAAGCTTTCTTT.

The chain uses TRBV19 and TRBJ1-2; D perhaps matches TRBD1 (6 bases). The CDR3 spans 15 residues. Germline V CDR1 and CDR2: LNHDA, SQIVND (reference sequence). The V end lost 6 bases, the J end lost 2 bases, and 16 bases lay between the germline ends. The CDR3 bases are TGTGCCAGTAGCTCCGGGACAATAAGAAACTATGGCTACACCTTC. As protein: CASSSGTIRNYGYTF. Variable domain in full (rest from reference TRBV19 and TRBJ1-2): DGGITQSPKYLFRKEGQNVTLSCEQNLNHDAMYWYRQDPGQGLRLIYYSQIVNDFQKGDIAEGYSVSREKKESFPLTVTSAQKNPTAFYLCASSSGTIRNYGYTFGSGTRLTVV.

CDR3 in amino acids: CASDQGRGEETQYF. CDR3 nucleotides: TGTGCCAGCGACCAAGGGAGAGGGGAAGAGACCCAGTACTTC. The gene calls are TRBV28 and TRBJ2-5, with D perhaps being TRBD1 or TRBD2 (5 bases each). CDR3 length: 14 residues. V was trimmed by 8 bases and J by 3 bases, leaving 16 bases between them. Germline loops: CDR1 MDHEN, CDR2 SYDVKM.

V usage is TRBV19 and J usage is TRBJ1-5; D ambiguous. Germline V gene lookup returns CDR1 LNHDA and CDR2 SQIVND (reference sequence). The V and J ends lost 6 bases and 3 bases respectively, with 12 bases between them. The CDR3 has 14 amino acids. The CDR3 sequence: CASSYGPNNQPQHF. In nucleotides, the CDR3 is TGTGCCAGTAGCTATGGCCCAAACAATCAGCCCCAGCATTTT.

CDR3: CASSDPGTGGRMYEQYF. DNA of the CDR3: TGTGCCAGCAGTGACCCTGGGACAGGGGGTAGGATGTACGAGCAGTACTTC. The chain uses TRBV25-1 and TRBJ2-7, with 11 nucleotides matching TRBD1. CDR1 MGHDK and CDR2 SYGVNS come from the germline V gene. With 3 bases clipped from V and 4 bases from J, the junction kept 11 bases outside the gene matches. This CDR3 comprises 17 residues.

The DNA of the CDR3 is TGTGCCAGCAGCCCAACTAGCGACCAGAGCACAGATACGCAGTATTTT. Protein: CASSPTSDQSTDTQYF. This rearrangement joins TRBV7-3 to TRBJ2-3; 7 nucleotides agree with TRBD2. The germline V gene has CDR1 SGHTA and CDR2 FQGTGA. This CDR3 is built from 16 residues. Trimming took 5 bases from V and 0 from J; bases not matched to a gene: 8.

This clone appeared a few times. J is TRBJ1-1 and V is TRBV19; perhaps TRBD1 as D (5 bases). Trimming left V 4 bases short and J 4 bases short, with 10 bases between. The CDR3 loop spans 13 amino acids. Germline loops: CDR1 LNHDA, CDR2 SQIVND (reference sequence). The CDR3 DNA is TGTGCCAGTAGTACCACAGGCCCCACTGAAGCTTTCTTT. Protein: CASSTTGPTEAFF.

This chain links TRBV28 with TRBJ2-7, with D perhaps matching TRBD2 (5 bases). Trimming shortened V by 5 bases and J by 2 bases, and 13 bases separated the two germline ends. The CDR3 runs 14 residues. The germline gives CDR1 MDHEN, CDR2 SYDVKM. CDR3 sequence: CASSRPGLTYEQYF. The CDR3 region has the DNA TGTGCCAGCAGTCGACCGGGATTAACCTACGAGCAGTACTTC.

The rearrangement links TRBV6-2 or TRBV6-3 to TRBJ2-5, with D perhaps TRBD2 (5 bases). This CDR3 contains 12 residues. V was shortened by 4 bases and J by 5 bases, with 8 bases between the two germline ends. CDR1 is MNHEY, CDR2 SVGEGT, per germline. CDR3 loop: CASSSTGETQYF. CDR3 nucleotides: TGTGCCAGCAGTTCGACGGGGGAGACCCAGTACTTC.

J is TRBJ1-2 and V is TRBV5-1; D gene ambiguous. The CDR3 spans 14 residues. The V gene's germline CDR1 is SGHRS and CDR2 YFSETQ. V was clipped by 4 bases and J by 4 bases, with 14 bases between them. CDR3: CASSGDGTIYGYTF. CDR3 nucleotide sequence: TGCGCCAGCAGCGGCGACGGAACAATCTATGGCTACACCTTC.

This clone showed up just once. This chain uses TRBV13 with TRBJ2-1; no clear D. This CDR3 has 14 residues. Germline V gene sequence: CDR1 PRHDT, CDR2 FYEKMQ (reference sequence). V lost 1 base, J lost 2 bases, and 6 bases lay in between. CDR3 bases: TGTGCCAGCAGCTTAGATCTGGCCTACAATGAGCAGTTCTTC. It encodes CASSLDLAYNEQFF.

This chain joins TRBV9 and TRBJ1-1; the D gene is possibly TRBD1 (5 bases). V lost 0 bases and J lost 3, with 12 bases in between. The CDR3 loop spans 15 amino acids. Per the germline V gene, CDR1 is SGDLS and CDR2 is YYNGEE. The CDR3 DNA sequence: TGTGCCAGCAGCGTAGAGGGACGGGGTTACACTGAAGCTTTCTTT. It specifies CASSVEGRGYTEAFF.

The chain employs TRBV7-9 and TRBJ1-1; D is unresolved. Germline V CDR1 and CDR2: SEHNR, FQNEAQ (reference sequence). Trimming cost V 6 bases and J 7 bases, with 9 bases left between them. The CDR3 loop spans 11 amino acids. The CDR3 DNA reads TGTGCCAGCAGTCCAGGATATGAAGCTTTCTTT. Its protein product is CASSPGYEAFF.